This record covers a single T cell receptor delta chain. The antigen it binds to is not known. The protein that TCRdb holds for this DNA derives from a much larger clone and differs from the translated DNA at residue 7, which likely indicates a read error; the protein shown here is translated from the DNA. The record originates from a study of γδ T cells in repeated Plasmodium falciparum infection (dated by TCRdb to about 2021). Concerning the study at large: The natural-infection arm enrolled Malian children exposed to intense seasonal malaria transmission, compared against age and gender matched Australian children. Samples from controlled-infection subjects were taken at baseline, right before selected infections, and 21 days after each infection. In the study, the shaping of the human gammadelta T cell repertoire by repeated Plasmodium falciparum infection was examined using natural infection in Mali and controlled human malaria infection. Malian gammadelta TCR repertoires were analysed cross-sectionally during no-transmission periods and were analysed longitudinally across acute febrile malaria episodes. Four controlled human malaria infections were administered to about 5 malaria-naive U.S. adults over around 600 days by bites from P. falciparum NF54-infected Anopheles stephensi mosquitoes. The paper as a whole reports these results and caveats: Generalizability was limited because the Malian cohort was drawn from a small rural village of predominantly one ethnic group. Vgamma9/Vdelta2+ TCR repertoires showed a highly stable polyclonal repertoire over time and infection, with many inter-individual overlapping TCRgamma sequences. Analysis of inter-individual variability in gammadelta T cell responses was limited by the small size of the controlled-infection cohort. Waves of new clonotype selection in Vdelta2-negative, largely Vdelta1+, gammadelta TCR repertoires appeared to be driven by repeated controlled infections. Compared with Australian children, Malian children appeared to have Vdelta2-negative gammadelta TCR repertoires that were more clonally expanded, less diverse and less shared.

The germline V gene yields GEAIGNYY for CDR1 and EKD for CDR2. Unmatched junction bases come to 15, with V trimmed by 5 bases and J by 1 base. Reading from cysteine to phenylalanine, the CDR3 counts 17 amino acids. Only the CDR3 DNA stays, 51 bases, in frame from base 1. Receptors were amplified or captured by multiplex PCR. The sequencer listed for this sample is Illumina MiSeq. Every sorted gammadelta T cell sample had both its TCR gamma (TRG) and TCR delta (TRD) chains sequenced. From the authors' description of their analysis: Repertoire analyses included clonotype tree plots, accumulated frequency of the top 20 clonotypes, diversity index (DI) and D75 metrics. TCRdb processed the public reads again with the CATT caller, after which rows with matching DNA were combined. V and J calls and clone size were set by TCRdb, not the authors. The sample records 50,000 to 55,000 delta-chain clones, about 2% of which are singletons. The ten top clones hold less than 30% of the sample.

Vgamma9/Vdelta2+ and Vdelta2-negative gammadelta T cell populations were flow-sorted from peripheral blood mononuclear cells for bulk TCR repertoire analysis. Recombination connected TRDV2 to TRDJ1, and TRDD3 matches 7 of the central bases. As TCRdb names no J gene, one was assigned here on the basis of a DNA match to germline. The clonotype was recovered from a pool of human donors (malaria-infected and uninfected, not separated). Sequencing was done on a sample of gamma-delta T cells from blood. The CDR3 has the sequence CACGIGRIRWCTDKLIF. The DNA is as follows: TGTGCCTGTGGGATAGGGAGGATACGTTGGTGCACCGATAAACTCATCTTT.